This T cell receptor (beta chain) is from a study of glioma-infiltrating T cells. Notes on the study in general: Tissue-blood divergence was below expectation in non-neoplastic patients, above in gliomas.

TCR alpha and beta CDR3 regions were amplified from RNA using iRepertoire nested multiplex PCR. TCRdb itself ran the multiplex PCR reads through MiXCR, one entry per CDR3 protein. Altogether some 110,000 distinct CDR3 sequences are present, around 23% being singletons, with the ten largest covering around 15%. V was pared by 4 bases and J by 6 bases, with 12 bases of the junction left unmatched. CDR3 length: 16 residues. In germline, CDR1 is MNHNS, CDR2 SASEGT. Ten or more counts support this clonotype. The antigen is undetermined. This TCR was sampled from a human donor with low-grade glioma or glioblastoma, undergoing nonglioma brain surgery, or in good health (not recorded which). The sample was glioma tissue, nonneoplastic brain tissue, or PBMCs (not recorded which). The rearrangement links TRBV6-1 to TRBJ2-3; 8 bases match TRBD2. The CDR3 sequence is CASSGTSRAILDTQYF. In DNA form, the CDR3 reads TGTGCCAGCAGTGGGACTAGCCGGGCAATTTTGGATACGCAGTATTTT.